This TCR beta chain was recovered during a study of CD8 T cells in ankylosing spondylitis. The V gene lost 4 bases and the J gene lost 2 bases, with 10 bases spanning the gap. Per the germline V gene, CDR1 is SGHRS and CDR2 is YFSETQ. The CDR3 is 15 amino acids. In making TCR beta libraries, quantitative 5'-RACE with molecular barcodes was used. TCRdb itself ran the 5' RACE reads through MiXCR, one entry per CDR3 protein. The sample contains hundreds of thousands of distinct CDR3 sequences, over 9.5% of which appear only once. Overall study results and limits: Existing reports had already noted some motif variants in reactive arthritis synovial fluid and blood.

Ten or more counts support this clonotype. Its antigen is currently unknown. The chain carries TRBV5-1 and TRBJ2-6; maybe TRBD1 (6 bases). Source material: blood, either unsorted or a sorted T cell fraction (not recorded which). This clonotype was obtained from a male donor with ankylosing spondylitis or in good health (not recorded which). The CDR3 bases are TGCGCCAGCAGCCCACGGACAGCTGGGGCCAACGTCCTGACTTTC. Its translation is CASSPRTAGANVLTF.